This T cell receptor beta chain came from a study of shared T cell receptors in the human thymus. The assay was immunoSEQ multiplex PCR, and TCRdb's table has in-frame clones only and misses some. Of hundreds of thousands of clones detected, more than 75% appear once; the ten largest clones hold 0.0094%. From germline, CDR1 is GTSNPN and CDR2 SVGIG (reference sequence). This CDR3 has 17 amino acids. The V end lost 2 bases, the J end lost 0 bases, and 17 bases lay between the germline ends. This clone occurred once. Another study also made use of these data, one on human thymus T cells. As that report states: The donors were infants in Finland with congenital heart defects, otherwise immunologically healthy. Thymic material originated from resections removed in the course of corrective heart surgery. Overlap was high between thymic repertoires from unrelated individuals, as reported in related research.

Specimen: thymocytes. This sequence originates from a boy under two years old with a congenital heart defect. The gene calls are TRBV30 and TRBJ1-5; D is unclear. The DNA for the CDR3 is TGTGCCTGGAGTACCGTCCCTGCCGAGAATAGCAATCAGCCCCAGCATTTT. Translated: CAWSTVPAENSNQPQHF.